A single sample gave rise to the 11 T cell receptor beta chains below, sequenced in a study of T cell repertoires in cytomegalovirus infection. TCRdb redid the calling of the reads with MiXCR, one entry per CDR3 protein. The data contain about 150,000 distinct CDR3 sequences, about 20% of them singletons. Source material: PBMCs. These receptors came from a human donor in good health (CMV status not recorded). Some clones in this sample may be carry-over from other donors' samples.

The CDR3 reads CASKTGARTGELFF. The DNA of the CDR3 is TGTGCCAGCAAAACAGGGGCGCGTACCGGGGAGCTGTTTTTT. The chain links TRBV28 to TRBJ2-2, with 7 bases identical to TRBD1. The V and J ends lost 7 bases and 5 bases, in that order; junction bases with no gene match: 7. Germline-derived CDR1 and CDR2 are MDHEN and SYDVKM. The CDR3 length is 14 residues.

This clonotype was observed many times. The genes are TRBV7-2 and TRBJ2-4, with 11 bases identical to TRBD1. The CDR3 contains 17 residues. J gave up 0 bases and V 5 bases, and 6 bases lay outside the gene matches. Germline V gives CDR1 SGHTA, CDR2 FQGNSA. The CDR3 coding sequence is TGTGCCAGCAGCCACGGGACAGGGGGACTAGCCAAAAACATTCAGTACTTC. Its protein product is CASSHGTGGLAKNIQYF.

This clonotype was counted many times. The chain is built from TRBV28 and TRBJ2-7; 9 nucleotides line up with TRBD2. After removal of 5 bases from V and 5 bases from J, the junction contained 7 bases not matched to a gene. Germline lookup yields CDR1 MDHEN and CDR2 SYDVKM. This CDR3 has 14 amino acids. The CDR3 sequence is CASSLSGSRHEQYF. The DNA for the CDR3 is TGTGCCAGCAGTCTTAGCGGGAGTAGACACGAGCAGTACTTC.

This rearrangement joins TRBV7-2 to TRBJ2-3, with 10 bases identical to TRBD2. This CDR3 is 16 amino acids long. The ends lost 5 bases at V and 8 bases at J; junction bases unmatched: 13. Germline V gene lookup returns CDR1 SGHTA and CDR2 FQGNSA. The DNA of the CDR3 is TGTGCCAGCAGCGCTGCTAGCGGGGGAAGGGGGGGTACGCAGTATTTT. The encoded protein is CASSAASGGRGGTQYF. Full variable domain (outside the CDR3, taken from reference TRBV7-2 and TRBJ2-3): GAGVSQSPSNKVTEKGKDVELRCDPISGHTALYWYRQSLGQGLEFLIYFQGNSAPDKSGLPSDRFSAERTGGSVSTLTIQRTQQEDSAVYLCASSAASGGRGGTQYFGPGTRLTVL.

This clonotype has at least ten counts. The V gene is TRBV2, the J gene TRBJ1-5, with 7 positions matching TRBD1. Germline trimming cut 5 bases from V and 0 bases from J; bases unmatched to any gene: 10. CDR1 is SNHLY, CDR2 FYNNEI, per germline. The CDR3 has 17 amino acids. The CDR3 DNA sequence: TGTGCCAGCAGTCAATTTGGACAGGCCTTTAGCAATCAGCCCCAGCATTTT. Amino acid sequence: CASSQFGQAFSNQPQHF.

V usage is TRBV7-8 and J usage is TRBJ1-1; D unclear. CDR1 and CDR2 (germline): SGHVS, FQNEAQ. Trimming removed 1 base at V and 1 base at J, with 7 bases between. The CDR3 is 14 amino acids. The CDR3 region has the DNA TGTGCCAGCAGCTTAGGACACCCGAACACTGAAGCTTTCTTT. Translating it yields CASSLGHPNTEAFF.

This clonotype came up a few times. The chain uses TRBV2 and TRBJ2-7; 9 bases match TRBD1. Losses at the gene ends were 8 bases for V and 2 bases for J; bases not matched to a gene: 7. Germline V gene lookup returns CDR1 SNHLY and CDR2 FYNNEI. The CDR3 length is 14 residues. The CDR3 bases are TGTGCCAGCGATGGACAGGGGAGGGCCTACGAGCAGTACTTC. Translation: CASDGQGRAYEQYF.

This chain uses TRBV30 with TRBJ1-1, with D unresolved. V was pared by 2 bases and J by 1 base, with 8 bases between. There are 13 residues in the CDR3. The germline gives CDR1 GTSNPN, CDR2 SVGIG (reference sequence). CDR3 residues: CAWSFGANTEAFF. CDR3 bases: TGTGCCTGGAGTTTCGGCGCGAACACTGAAGCTTTCTTT.

This clonotype was seen more than once but under ten times. The chain couples TRBV5-1 to TRBJ2-7, with 14 positions matching TRBD2. The CDR3 is 16 amino acids. The germline CDR1 and CDR2 sequences are SGHRS and YFSETQ. Germline trimming cut 1 base from V and 5 bases from J; bases unmatched to any gene: 5. The DNA for the CDR3 is TGCGCCAGCAGCTTGTTGGGACTAGCGGGAGTCGACGAGCAGTACTTC. This gives the protein CASSLLGLAGVDEQYF.

This clonotype was seen only once. This chain uses TRBV29-1 with TRBJ1-1, with TRBD1 matching 7 bases. This CDR3 spans 10 amino acids. The germline gives CDR1 SQVTM, CDR2 ANQGSEA. The trim removed 4 bases at V and 8 bases at J, leaving 1 base unmatched. CDR3 protein: CSVGGQEAFF. The CDR3 DNA follows: TGCAGCGTTGGGGGACAGGAAGCTTTCTTT.

This clonotype was picked up a small number of times. The V gene is TRBV12-3 or TRBV12-4, the J gene TRBJ2-3, with 15 bases lining up with TRBD2. Trimming removed 5 bases from V and 3 bases from J; junction bases left unmatched: 21. The CDR3 is made up of 22 amino acids. CDR3 nucleotide sequence: TGTGCCAGCAGTCCAGACCGGACAATCGGGACTAGCGGGGGGCCGTGGACAGATACGCAGTATTTT. Translation gives CASSPDRTIGTSGGPWTDTQYF.